At least ten counts were recorded for the clone carrying this TCR beta chain. Its antigen is unidentified. Germline V gene lookup returns CDR1 SNHLY and CDR2 FYNNEI. The CDR3 extends over 14 amino acids. Trimming removed 7 bases from V and 7 bases from J; junction bases left unmatched: 3. From RNA transcripts, TCR beta CDR3 regions were amplified. RT-PCR in the first round (using the HTBI primer set) targeted the TCR CDR3. One entry per CDR3 protein, called by TCRdb with MiXCR from the multiplex PCR reads. Of about 350,000 distinct CDR3 sequences in the sample, 11% to 15% were seen once. This entry belongs to a study of T cells in Graves' hyperthyroidism and ophthalmopathy. Study-wide results and limits: Most thyroid clonotypes expanded above 0.001 were also detected in blood. The model made its ophthalmopathy prediction, and onset followed a median 6.5 months later.

The PBMCs were taken from around 9.1 ml of fresh peripheral blood. Sequenced sample: blood. This TCR derives from a woman aged 25 to 39 with Graves' hyperthyroidism. V is TRBV2 and J is TRBJ2-1, with TRBD2 matching over 14 bases. CDR3 DNA: TGTGCCAGCAAGGGACTAGCGGGAGATAATGAGCAGTTCTTC. Protein sequence: CASKGLAGDNEQFF. The variable domain in full, completed from reference TRBV2 and TRBJ2-1, reads EPEVTQTPSHQVTQMGQEVILRCVPISNHLYFYWYRQILGQKVEFLVSFYNNEISEKSEIFDDQFSVERPDGSNFTLKIRSTKLEDSAMYFCASKGLAGDNEQFFGPGTRLTVL.